Listed here are 12 T cell receptor beta chains from one sample, sequenced in a study of T cells in Graves' hyperthyroidism and ophthalmopathy. TCR beta CDR3 region amplification was performed from RNA transcripts. First-round RT-PCR of the TCR CDR3 relied on the HTBI primer set. TCRdb analysed the multiplex PCR reads with MiXCR anew, one entry per CDR3 protein. In the table there are roughly 580,000 distinct CDR3 sequences, under 60% of which are singletons. Material for sequencing was peripheral blood or thyroid tissue (not recorded which). These receptor sequences come from a woman between 18 and 29 years old with Graves' hyperthyroidism.

This clonotype was found a few times. J is TRBJ1-5 and V is TRBV6-6, with TRBD1 matching over 7 bases. V shed 4 bases and J 9 bases; nucleotides not matched to a gene: 6. Germline values: CDR1 MNHNY, CDR2 SVGAGI (reference sequence). The CDR3 is made up of 13 amino acids. CDR3 coding DNA: TGTGCCAGCAGTTCCGACAGGGATTGGCCCCAGCATTTT. Encoded protein: CASSSDRDWPQHF.

This clonotype was detected many times. The V and J genes are TRBV20-1 and TRBJ2-7; 10 bases line up with TRBD2. Germline assignment: CDR1 DFQATT and CDR2 SNEGSKA (reference sequence). The length of the CDR3 is 15 residues. J gave up 6 bases and V 6 bases, and 14 bases lay outside the gene matches. CDR3 amino acids: CSAPAPLAGVSEQYF. In DNA, the CDR3 is TGCAGTGCCCCCGCCCCTCTAGCGGGAGTATCCGAGCAGTACTTC.

This clonotype was seen ten or more times. The chain employs TRBV2 and TRBJ1-6, with D unresolved. Germline V gene data show CDR1 as SNHLY and CDR2 as FYNNEI. The CDR3 spans 13 residues. Between the trimmed V and J ends, which lost 8 bases and 10 bases, there was a span of 15 bases. CDR3 amino acids: CASVRVEKSPLHF. CDR3 DNA: TGTGCCAGCGTGAGGGTTGAGAAATCACCCCTCCACTTT.

With regard to this clonotype: One base away lies a much larger clone, so this may be a sequencing read error. The chain has TRBV24-1 and TRBJ2-2, with D possibly matching TRBD1 (6 bases). Germline CDR1 reads KGHDR; CDR2 reads SFDVKD. This CDR3 has 16 amino acids. As DNA, the CDR3 is TGTGCCACCAGTGATAAGGGCACAGGGCGCACCGGGGCGCTGTTTTTT. Translation gives CATSDKGTGRTGALFF.

This sequence joins TRBV20-1 and TRBJ1-4; no firm D call. Trimming stripped 1 base from V and 3 bases from J, with 15 bases between. Germline V gene lookup returns CDR1 DFQATT and CDR2 SNEGSKA (reference sequence). The CDR3 extends over 16 amino acids. Here the CDR3 reads CSARGLDGAANEKLFF. CDR3 bases: TGCAGTGCTAGAGGCCTCGACGGCGCGGCTAATGAAAAACTGTTTTTT.

This clonotype was picked up many times. The gene calls are TRBV7-2 and TRBJ1-3; TRBD1 matches at 7 bases. Germline CDR1 is SGHTA and CDR2 is FQGNSA. The CDR3 length is 17 residues. V was pared by 3 bases and J by 0 bases, with 8 bases of the junction left unmatched. This CDR3 is CASSFGLGQISGNTIYF. Here the CDR3 DNA reads TGTGCCAGCAGCTTCGGGTTGGGACAGATCTCTGGAAACACCATATATTTT.

This clonotype was counted a few times. V usage is TRBV12-3 or TRBV12-4 and J usage is TRBJ2-5, with D uncertain. The CDR3 length is 15 residues. The ends were cut back, 2 bases at V and 0 bases at J, with 10 bases in the middle. CDR3 nucleotides: TGTGCCAGCAGTTTATCCTGGGGATACCAAGAGACCCAGTACTTC. Protein: CASSLSWGYQETQYF.

Remarks on this clonotype: A much larger clone sits a single nucleotide away, making a read error possible. This chain uses TRBV20-1 with TRBJ1-5; 7 nucleotides align to TRBD1. Per the germline V gene, CDR1 is DFQATT and CDR2 is SNEGSKA (reference sequence). The CDR3 has 13 amino acids. CDR3 amino acids: CSARGQGNRPQHF. Here the CDR3 DNA reads TGCAGTGCTAGAGGACAGGGAAATCGGCCCCAGCATTTT.

This clonotype was counted many times. This chain uses TRBV29-1 with TRBJ1-1; a weak D match, TRBD1 (5 bases). V lost 5 bases and J 2 bases, leaving 12 bases between the germline ends. Germline CDR1 is SQVTM and CDR2 is ANQGSEA. The CDR3 totals 13 residues. The CDR3 DNA is TGCAGCGTTTCGGGGGGTGAAAACACTGAAGCTTTCTTT. Its protein is CSVSGGENTEAFF. Variable domain in full (rest from reference TRBV29-1 and TRBJ1-1): SAVISQKPSRDICQRGTSLTIQCQVDSQVTMMFWYRQQPGQSLTLIATANQGSEATYESGFVIDKFPISRPNLTFSTLTVSNMSPEDSSIYLCSVSGGENTEAFFGQGTRLTVV.

The chain couples TRBV25-1 to TRBJ2-7; possible D gene TRBD1, 6 bases. The CDR3 extends over 15 amino acids. Germline CDR1 reads MGHDK; CDR2 reads SYGVNS. V shed 9 bases and J shed 2 bases, with 20 bases lying between them. The CDR3, as DNA: TGTGCCAGAGCTTACAGGGCGCAAGCCACCTACGAGCAGTACTTC. Encoded protein: CARAYRAQATYEQYF.

V and J are TRBV10-2 and TRBJ1-5; TRBD1 matches 9 bases. CDR1 WSHSY and CDR2 SAAADI come from the germline V gene. The ends lost 3 bases at V and 1 base at J; junction bases unmatched: 16. The CDR3 has 20 residues. The CDR3 loop reads CASSELGSGQGYGSNQPQHF. CDR3 DNA: TGCGCCAGCAGTGAATTGGGTTCGGGACAGGGATATGGGAGCAATCAGCCCCAGCATTTT.

This clonotype was seen once. This chain connects TRBV25-1 to TRBJ1-2; D possibly corresponds to TRBD1 (6 bases). V dropped 6 bases and J dropped 4 bases, with 21 bases sitting between them. In germline, CDR1 is MGHDK, CDR2 SYGVNS. This CDR3 is 16 amino acids long. CDR3 bases: TGTGCCAGCAGCTCCCGGACAGACAGCAACCTCTATGGCTACACCTTC. Its translation: CASSSRTDSNLYGYTF.